This paragraph covers one TCR beta chain sequence. Germline V lookup: CDR1 SGHAT, CDR2 FQDESV (reference sequence). The CDR3 sequence is 11 residues long. Trimming stripped 8 bases from V and 10 bases from J, with 12 bases between. This sample was taken from a study of blood T cell repertoires in COVID-19. Generated by immunoSEQ multiplex PCR, the TCRdb table keeps only in-frame clones and is missing some. The sample lists about 180,000 clones; around 88% were seen once. The rearrangement joins TRBV11-1 to TRBJ2-1; D gene unclear. The clonotype originates from a woman aged 30 to 39 with acute or convalescent COVID-19. The sequencing input was peripheral blood. CDR3 residues: CASGGPVEQFF. As DNA, the CDR3 is TGTGCCAGCGGCGGTCCCGTAGAGCAGTTCTTC.